This T cell receptor (beta chain) was captured by sequencing in a study of blood T cell repertoires in COVID-19. Background on the study: Samples came from the United States, Italy and Spain, spanning acute and convalescent COVID-19. Sources were T cells, B-cell-depleted T cells, or PBMCs; the material itself was cDNA or gDNA.

CDR1 LNHDA and CDR2 SQIVND come from the germline V gene (reference sequence). The CDR3 sequence is 20 residues long. Unmatched junction bases numbered 16, after V lost 3 bases and J lost 0 bases. In the authors' workflow: By means of reference gene primer amplification, nucleated cell counts were estimated. Produced via immunoSEQ multiplex PCR; TCRdb's table is partial and in-frame only. V and J calls and clone size are as listed in that table; D and trimming were resolved from the DNA. The sample holds about 290,000 clones; 89% are singletons and the top ten take 0.85% to 1%. The receptor comes from a woman in her forties who had recovered from COVID-19. The sequenced material came from peripheral blood. The rearrangement uses TRBV19 and TRBJ2-3; 9 nucleotides align to TRBD1. The CDR3, as DNA: TGTGCCAGTAGTATTCAACTGACCTTCACCGACAGGGGGAGCACAGATACGCAGTATTTT. Encoded protein: CASSIQLTFTDRGSTDTQYF. Full variable domain (missing parts from reference TRBV19 and TRBJ2-3): DGGITQSPKYLFRKEGQNVTLSCEQNLNHDAMYWYRQDPGQGLRLIYYSQIVNDFQKGDIAEGYSVSREKKESFPLTVTSAQKNPTAFYLCASSIQLTFTDRGSTDTQYFGPGTRLTVL.